This TCR beta chain originates from a study of shared clonotypes between healthy human individuals. About the research overall: CD4 naive and CD4 memory each took three plates per donor, while CD8 naive took two and CD8 memory one.

Germline assignment: CDR1 MDHEN and CDR2 SYDVKM. CDR3 length: 22 residues. V lost 6 bases and J 0 bases, leaving 35 bases between the germline ends. On sorted subsets, replicate PCRs used 150 to 250 ng DNA, or 25,000 to 35,000 T cell genomes. Methods used by the authors: With immunoSEQ giving junction-only sequences and no quality scores, filtering differed. The protocol was immunoSEQ multiplex PCR, while the TCRdb copy is restricted to in-frame clones and leaves out a portion. For V, J and clone size, that table is used; D and trimming come from the DNA. The sample has fewer than 850,000 clones, roughly 96% seen once. Broader study findings: Few donors limited the genetic and exposure-history diversity represented.

The naive CD8 fraction comprised CD45RO-negative cells positively selected for CCR7 and excluded terminally differentiated effector memory CD45RA+ cells. As concerns this clone: The antigen is unknown.

Sequenced input: naive CD8+ T cells sorted from blood. This clonotype was obtained from a man under 40 in good health. V is TRBV28 and J is TRBJ1-1; no clear D gene. The DNA for the CDR3 is TGTGCCAGCAGGACCAGTCACGGCCCCAAAGGCGCAAGCCACAGTATGAACACTGAAGCTTTCTTT. Its translation is CASRTSHGPKGASHSMNTEAFF. Full variable domain (missing parts from reference TRBV28 and TRBJ1-1): DVKVTQSSRYLVKRTGEKVFLECVQDMDHENMFWYRQDPGLGLRLIYFSYDVKMKEKGDIPEGYSVSREKKERFSLILESASTNQTSMYLCASRTSHGPKGASHSMNTEAFFGQGTRLTVV.